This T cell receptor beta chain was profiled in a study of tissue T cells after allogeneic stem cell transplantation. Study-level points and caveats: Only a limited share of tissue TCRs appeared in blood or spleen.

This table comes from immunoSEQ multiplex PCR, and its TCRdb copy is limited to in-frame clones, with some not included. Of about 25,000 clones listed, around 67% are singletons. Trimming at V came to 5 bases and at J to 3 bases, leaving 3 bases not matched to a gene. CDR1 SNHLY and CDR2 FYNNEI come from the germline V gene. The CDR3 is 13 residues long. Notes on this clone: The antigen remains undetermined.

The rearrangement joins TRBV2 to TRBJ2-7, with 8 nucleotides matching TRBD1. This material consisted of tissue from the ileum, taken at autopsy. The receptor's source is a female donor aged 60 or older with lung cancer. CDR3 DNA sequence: TGTGCCAGCAGTTACAGGGGGGACTACGAGCAGTACTTC. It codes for CASSYRGDYEQYF.